This T cell receptor (beta chain) was captured by sequencing in a study of blood T cells in healthy people across ages. Broader study findings: The study lacked donor CMV status, which possibly confounded expanded clonotype changes.

This clonotype has a handful of counts. Its antigen is undetermined. Alongside a J-beta primer mix, a sample-barcoded 5' primer served in a second PCR lasting 7 to 11 cycles. Each CDR3 protein gets one entry after TCRdb re-called the 5' RACE reads with MiXCR. The sample comprises roughly 1.5 million distinct CDR3 sequences, under 55% of which are singletons, and roughly 3.7% rests with the top ten. Each donor supplied approximately 10 milliliters of peripheral blood. RNA extraction gave at least 5 micrograms of total RNA per sample. The CDR3 is 17 residues long. This TCR derives from a woman younger than 35 in good health. The sequencing input was blood. The rearrangement joins TRBV12-3 or TRBV12-4 to TRBJ2-7, with 7 bases matching TRBD1. The DNA end is a closer match to TRBJ2-4, so the J assignment may be wrong. Here the CDR3 reads CASSLSATGKMMDIQYF. CDR3 nucleotide sequence: TGTGCCAGCAGTTTATCGGCGACAGGGAAAATGATGGACATTCAGTACTTC.